This T cell receptor beta chain comes out of a study of regulatory T cells in long-lasting Graves disease. The CDR3 length is 15 residues. Trimming cost V 3 bases and J 0 bases, with 8 bases left between them. CDR1 KGHSH and CDR2 LQKENI come from the germline V gene. Stated time point: newly diagnosed GD, antithyroid drugs for less than 3 months. The authors made the TCR library using RNA they extracted from PBMCs. Investigators prepared the TCR beta libraries by applying iRepertoire HTBI primers and Arm-PCR of CDR3 regions. One entry per CDR3 protein, called by TCRdb with MiXCR from the multiplex PCR reads. The sample shows over 350,000 distinct CDR3 sequences, over 12% of them seen only once. This sample was shared with a second study, whose subject was T cells in Graves' hyperthyroidism and ophthalmopathy. That report notes: The majority of expanded thyroid clonotypes above 0.001 also appeared in blood.

The V gene is TRBV18, the J gene TRBJ2-2, with a tentative D call TRBD2 (6 bases). The clonotype comes from a woman in her thirties or forties with Graves disease. The sample was peripheral blood mononuclear cells (PBMCs), taken at new diagnosis, from a patient treated with antithyroid drugs. Here the CDR3 DNA reads TGTGCCAGCTCACCCTGGGGGGCGAACACCGGGGAGCTGTTTTTT. Translating gives CASSPWGANTGELFF. Combining the CDR3 with reference TRBV18 and TRBJ2-2 gives the whole variable domain NAGVMQNPRHLVRRRGQEARLRCSPMKGHSHVYWYRQLPEEGLKFMVYLQKENIIDESGMPKERFSAEFPKEGPSILRIQQVVRGDSAAYFCASSPWGANTGELFFGEGSRLTVL.